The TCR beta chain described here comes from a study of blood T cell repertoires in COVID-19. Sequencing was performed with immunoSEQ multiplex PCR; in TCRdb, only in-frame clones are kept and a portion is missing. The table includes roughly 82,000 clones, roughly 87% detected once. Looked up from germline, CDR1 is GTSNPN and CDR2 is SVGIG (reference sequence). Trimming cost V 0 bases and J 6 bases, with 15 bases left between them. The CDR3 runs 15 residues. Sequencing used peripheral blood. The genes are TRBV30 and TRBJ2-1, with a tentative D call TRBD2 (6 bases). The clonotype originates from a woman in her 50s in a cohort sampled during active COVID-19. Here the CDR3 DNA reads TGTGCCTGGAGTGTAGGGGCTAGCGTAGTCAATGAGCAGTTCTTC. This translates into CAWSVGASVVNEQFF.